This T cell receptor beta chain was retrieved from a study of shared clonotypes between healthy human individuals. Methods used by the authors: There were no quality scores in the junction-only immunoSEQ sequences, so filtering differed. Some clones are missing from TCRdb's copy, which holds only in-frame ones; the method was immunoSEQ multiplex PCR. D and trimming were read from the DNA, whereas the V and J calls and clone size are those reported in that table. The data contain a few hundred thousand clones, roughly 97% of them singletons. CDR3 length: 16 residues. Germline V lookup: CDR1 SGHTA, CDR2 FQGTGA. V lost 5 bases, J lost 0 bases, and 6 bases stayed unmatched.

The chain uses TRBV7-3 and TRBJ2-7; 11 bases match TRBD2. The clonotype comes from a woman aged 30 to 39 in good health. Sequenced material: naive CD4+ T cells sorted from blood. Described subset: CD45RA+ positively selected. CDR3 sequence: CASSLGLAVSSYEQYF. The CDR3, as DNA: TGTGCCAGCAGCCTGGGACTAGCGGTCAGCTCCTACGAGCAGTACTTC. Supplemented by reference TRBV7-3 and TRBJ2-7, the full variable domain reads GAGVSQTPSNKVTEKGKYVELRCDPISGHTALYWYRQSLGQGPEFLIYFQGTGAADDSGLPNDRFFAVRPEGSVSTLKIQRTERGDSAVYLCASSLGLAVSSYEQYFGPGTRLTVT.